These 3 T cell receptor beta chains were all obtained from the same sample, sequenced in a study of vaccination and CD4 T cells after COVID-19. The Oncomine TCR Beta short-read assay was what sequenced the DNA obtained from cultured CD4+ T cells. TCRdb redid the calling of the PCR reads with MiXCR, one entry per CDR3 protein. Of approximately 13,000 distinct CDR3 sequences in the sample, roughly half were seen once. These TCRs are of unknown antigen specificity. Indicated treatment: roughly nine-day PBMC culture with coronavirus spike peptide pools or control peptides (ViraFEST assay). Sequenced: CD4+ T cells from blood, cultured in vitro. The receptors derive from a human donor who had recovered from COVID-19.

The chain recombines TRBV7-6 with TRBJ2-5; perhaps TRBD1 as D (6 bases). This CDR3 region has 17 residues. The V gene lost 2 bases and the J gene lost 0 bases, with 16 bases spanning the gap. CDR1 is SGHVS, CDR2 FNYEAQ, per germline. The CDR3 nucleotides are TGTGCCAGCAGCTTAATAATGGCAGGGGCTAACCAAGAGACCCAGTACTTC. It specifies CASSLIMAGANQETQYF. The full variable domain, completed using reference TRBV7-6 and TRBJ2-5, is GAGVSQSPRYKVTKRGQDVALRCDPISGHVSLYWYRQALGQGPEFLTYFNYEAQQDKSGLPNDRFSAERPEGSISTLTIQRTEQRDSAMYRCASSLIMAGANQETQYFGPGTRLLVL.

This chain uses TRBV12-3 or TRBV12-4 with TRBJ2-7, with 9 bases that match TRBD2. This CDR3 spans 15 amino acids. The J segment lost 2 bases and the V segment lost 5 bases, leaving 7 bases of the junction unmatched. CDR3 amino acids: CASSPNSGSPYEQYF. In nucleotides, the CDR3 is TGTGCCAGCAGTCCCAATAGCGGGAGTCCCTACGAGCAGTACTTC.

This clonotype was counted a few times. The V and J genes are TRBV5-3 and TRBJ1-5, with D unclear. TRBV5-3 is an open reading frame, and its role is uncertain. The CDR3 contains 13 residues. Trimming took off 5 bases at V and 3 bases at J, with 9 bases between the two ends. CDR3 sequence reads: CARRTTANQPQHF. As DNA, the CDR3 is TGTGCCAGAAGGACGACGGCCAATCAGCCCCAGCATTTT.